This T cell receptor beta chain was documented in a study of beta chain features in type 1 diabetes. Study results and limitations: For Type 1 diabetes patients, all four CD4+ subsets carried TCRB CDR3s that were moderately but significantly shorter.

The V gene's germline CDR1 is GTSNPN and CDR2 SVGIG (reference sequence). With 3 bases clipped from V and 6 bases from J, the junction kept 8 bases outside the gene matches. The CDR3 consists of 14 residues. A single heparinised draw of about 100 mL on average was taken per donor. The authors obtained over 95% purity in all sorted populations. The isolated RNA, all of it, was reverse transcribed, so expressed TCRB transcripts were what got sequenced. The table came from immunoSEQ multiplex PCR; TCRdb's copy has only in-frame clones and leaves some out. The sample includes over 150,000 clones, approximately 8.1% of them seen just once. This clone was detected only a few times. Its antigen is undetermined. Other DNA sequences within the sample encode an identical CDR3.

The sequencing sample was made of central memory CD4+ T cells from blood. The rearrangement joins TRBV30 to TRBJ1-5, with TRBD1 matching 7 bases. This clonotype originated in a man aged 18 to 35 with type 1 diabetes. CDR3 residues: CAWSVTGDAQPQHF. CDR3 bases: TGTGCCTGGAGCGTTACAGGGGACGCTCAGCCCCAGCATTTT.